The entry that follows covers one TCR beta chain sequence. The target antigen is unknown. These data come from a study of cytomegalovirus exposure and HLA in healthy donors. The study's findings and limits: The listing of 150 to 200 TCR beta chains classed them as cytomegalovirus-associated.

PCR involved 60 Vbeta and 13 Jbeta primers. The repertoire was sequenced with immunoSEQ multiplex PCR; TCRdb's copy has only in-frame clones and lacks some. The data hold 70,000 or so clones, with around 82% observed a single time. The receptor's source is a young man in good health and CMV-seronegative. The source material was PBMCs.

CDR3: CASSPPAAMNTEAFF. The CDR3 bases are TGTGCCAGCTCACCCCCAGCGGCAATGAACACTGAAGCTTTCTTT. This chain joins TRBV18 and TRBJ1-1; D remains unclear. V lost 3 bases, J lost 0 bases, and 11 bases lay in between. CDR1 and CDR2 (germline): KGHSH, LQKENI. The length of the CDR3 is 15 residues.